This T cell receptor (beta chain) was retrieved from a study of blood T cell repertoires in COVID-19. About the research overall: Donors in Cohort 3 who had recovered were those with two negative PCRs, healthcare professional clearance, or resolution of their symptoms. COVID-19 samples collected from the United States, Italy and Spain covered acute and convalescent phases.

As originally analysed: Scientists estimated how many nucleated cells there were by amplifying reference gene primers. The protocol was immunoSEQ multiplex PCR, while the TCRdb copy is restricted to in-frame clones and leaves out a portion. Clone size and the V and J calls come from that table; the DNA yielded D and trimming. Here the sample spans about 230,000 clones, roughly 90% being singletons. Participants were aged about 18 to 90 years, lived in 25 or so US areas, and enrolled virtually. The CDR3 sequence is 17 residues long. With V trimmed by 5 bases and J by 0 bases, 10 bases remained unmatched. Germline lookup yields CDR1 GTSNPN and CDR2 SVGIG (reference sequence).

The chain joins TRBV30 to TRBJ1-6, with TRBD1 identical over 7 bases. The specimen was PBMCs or T cells enriched from blood (not recorded which). This clonotype was sampled from a woman in her forties or fifties in a cohort exposed to, infected with or recovered from COVID-19 (not recorded which). CDR3 amino acids: CAWSRDRQSSYNSPLHF. CDR3 nucleotides: TGTGCCTGGTCCCGGGACAGACAGAGCTCCTATAATTCACCCCTCCACTTT.